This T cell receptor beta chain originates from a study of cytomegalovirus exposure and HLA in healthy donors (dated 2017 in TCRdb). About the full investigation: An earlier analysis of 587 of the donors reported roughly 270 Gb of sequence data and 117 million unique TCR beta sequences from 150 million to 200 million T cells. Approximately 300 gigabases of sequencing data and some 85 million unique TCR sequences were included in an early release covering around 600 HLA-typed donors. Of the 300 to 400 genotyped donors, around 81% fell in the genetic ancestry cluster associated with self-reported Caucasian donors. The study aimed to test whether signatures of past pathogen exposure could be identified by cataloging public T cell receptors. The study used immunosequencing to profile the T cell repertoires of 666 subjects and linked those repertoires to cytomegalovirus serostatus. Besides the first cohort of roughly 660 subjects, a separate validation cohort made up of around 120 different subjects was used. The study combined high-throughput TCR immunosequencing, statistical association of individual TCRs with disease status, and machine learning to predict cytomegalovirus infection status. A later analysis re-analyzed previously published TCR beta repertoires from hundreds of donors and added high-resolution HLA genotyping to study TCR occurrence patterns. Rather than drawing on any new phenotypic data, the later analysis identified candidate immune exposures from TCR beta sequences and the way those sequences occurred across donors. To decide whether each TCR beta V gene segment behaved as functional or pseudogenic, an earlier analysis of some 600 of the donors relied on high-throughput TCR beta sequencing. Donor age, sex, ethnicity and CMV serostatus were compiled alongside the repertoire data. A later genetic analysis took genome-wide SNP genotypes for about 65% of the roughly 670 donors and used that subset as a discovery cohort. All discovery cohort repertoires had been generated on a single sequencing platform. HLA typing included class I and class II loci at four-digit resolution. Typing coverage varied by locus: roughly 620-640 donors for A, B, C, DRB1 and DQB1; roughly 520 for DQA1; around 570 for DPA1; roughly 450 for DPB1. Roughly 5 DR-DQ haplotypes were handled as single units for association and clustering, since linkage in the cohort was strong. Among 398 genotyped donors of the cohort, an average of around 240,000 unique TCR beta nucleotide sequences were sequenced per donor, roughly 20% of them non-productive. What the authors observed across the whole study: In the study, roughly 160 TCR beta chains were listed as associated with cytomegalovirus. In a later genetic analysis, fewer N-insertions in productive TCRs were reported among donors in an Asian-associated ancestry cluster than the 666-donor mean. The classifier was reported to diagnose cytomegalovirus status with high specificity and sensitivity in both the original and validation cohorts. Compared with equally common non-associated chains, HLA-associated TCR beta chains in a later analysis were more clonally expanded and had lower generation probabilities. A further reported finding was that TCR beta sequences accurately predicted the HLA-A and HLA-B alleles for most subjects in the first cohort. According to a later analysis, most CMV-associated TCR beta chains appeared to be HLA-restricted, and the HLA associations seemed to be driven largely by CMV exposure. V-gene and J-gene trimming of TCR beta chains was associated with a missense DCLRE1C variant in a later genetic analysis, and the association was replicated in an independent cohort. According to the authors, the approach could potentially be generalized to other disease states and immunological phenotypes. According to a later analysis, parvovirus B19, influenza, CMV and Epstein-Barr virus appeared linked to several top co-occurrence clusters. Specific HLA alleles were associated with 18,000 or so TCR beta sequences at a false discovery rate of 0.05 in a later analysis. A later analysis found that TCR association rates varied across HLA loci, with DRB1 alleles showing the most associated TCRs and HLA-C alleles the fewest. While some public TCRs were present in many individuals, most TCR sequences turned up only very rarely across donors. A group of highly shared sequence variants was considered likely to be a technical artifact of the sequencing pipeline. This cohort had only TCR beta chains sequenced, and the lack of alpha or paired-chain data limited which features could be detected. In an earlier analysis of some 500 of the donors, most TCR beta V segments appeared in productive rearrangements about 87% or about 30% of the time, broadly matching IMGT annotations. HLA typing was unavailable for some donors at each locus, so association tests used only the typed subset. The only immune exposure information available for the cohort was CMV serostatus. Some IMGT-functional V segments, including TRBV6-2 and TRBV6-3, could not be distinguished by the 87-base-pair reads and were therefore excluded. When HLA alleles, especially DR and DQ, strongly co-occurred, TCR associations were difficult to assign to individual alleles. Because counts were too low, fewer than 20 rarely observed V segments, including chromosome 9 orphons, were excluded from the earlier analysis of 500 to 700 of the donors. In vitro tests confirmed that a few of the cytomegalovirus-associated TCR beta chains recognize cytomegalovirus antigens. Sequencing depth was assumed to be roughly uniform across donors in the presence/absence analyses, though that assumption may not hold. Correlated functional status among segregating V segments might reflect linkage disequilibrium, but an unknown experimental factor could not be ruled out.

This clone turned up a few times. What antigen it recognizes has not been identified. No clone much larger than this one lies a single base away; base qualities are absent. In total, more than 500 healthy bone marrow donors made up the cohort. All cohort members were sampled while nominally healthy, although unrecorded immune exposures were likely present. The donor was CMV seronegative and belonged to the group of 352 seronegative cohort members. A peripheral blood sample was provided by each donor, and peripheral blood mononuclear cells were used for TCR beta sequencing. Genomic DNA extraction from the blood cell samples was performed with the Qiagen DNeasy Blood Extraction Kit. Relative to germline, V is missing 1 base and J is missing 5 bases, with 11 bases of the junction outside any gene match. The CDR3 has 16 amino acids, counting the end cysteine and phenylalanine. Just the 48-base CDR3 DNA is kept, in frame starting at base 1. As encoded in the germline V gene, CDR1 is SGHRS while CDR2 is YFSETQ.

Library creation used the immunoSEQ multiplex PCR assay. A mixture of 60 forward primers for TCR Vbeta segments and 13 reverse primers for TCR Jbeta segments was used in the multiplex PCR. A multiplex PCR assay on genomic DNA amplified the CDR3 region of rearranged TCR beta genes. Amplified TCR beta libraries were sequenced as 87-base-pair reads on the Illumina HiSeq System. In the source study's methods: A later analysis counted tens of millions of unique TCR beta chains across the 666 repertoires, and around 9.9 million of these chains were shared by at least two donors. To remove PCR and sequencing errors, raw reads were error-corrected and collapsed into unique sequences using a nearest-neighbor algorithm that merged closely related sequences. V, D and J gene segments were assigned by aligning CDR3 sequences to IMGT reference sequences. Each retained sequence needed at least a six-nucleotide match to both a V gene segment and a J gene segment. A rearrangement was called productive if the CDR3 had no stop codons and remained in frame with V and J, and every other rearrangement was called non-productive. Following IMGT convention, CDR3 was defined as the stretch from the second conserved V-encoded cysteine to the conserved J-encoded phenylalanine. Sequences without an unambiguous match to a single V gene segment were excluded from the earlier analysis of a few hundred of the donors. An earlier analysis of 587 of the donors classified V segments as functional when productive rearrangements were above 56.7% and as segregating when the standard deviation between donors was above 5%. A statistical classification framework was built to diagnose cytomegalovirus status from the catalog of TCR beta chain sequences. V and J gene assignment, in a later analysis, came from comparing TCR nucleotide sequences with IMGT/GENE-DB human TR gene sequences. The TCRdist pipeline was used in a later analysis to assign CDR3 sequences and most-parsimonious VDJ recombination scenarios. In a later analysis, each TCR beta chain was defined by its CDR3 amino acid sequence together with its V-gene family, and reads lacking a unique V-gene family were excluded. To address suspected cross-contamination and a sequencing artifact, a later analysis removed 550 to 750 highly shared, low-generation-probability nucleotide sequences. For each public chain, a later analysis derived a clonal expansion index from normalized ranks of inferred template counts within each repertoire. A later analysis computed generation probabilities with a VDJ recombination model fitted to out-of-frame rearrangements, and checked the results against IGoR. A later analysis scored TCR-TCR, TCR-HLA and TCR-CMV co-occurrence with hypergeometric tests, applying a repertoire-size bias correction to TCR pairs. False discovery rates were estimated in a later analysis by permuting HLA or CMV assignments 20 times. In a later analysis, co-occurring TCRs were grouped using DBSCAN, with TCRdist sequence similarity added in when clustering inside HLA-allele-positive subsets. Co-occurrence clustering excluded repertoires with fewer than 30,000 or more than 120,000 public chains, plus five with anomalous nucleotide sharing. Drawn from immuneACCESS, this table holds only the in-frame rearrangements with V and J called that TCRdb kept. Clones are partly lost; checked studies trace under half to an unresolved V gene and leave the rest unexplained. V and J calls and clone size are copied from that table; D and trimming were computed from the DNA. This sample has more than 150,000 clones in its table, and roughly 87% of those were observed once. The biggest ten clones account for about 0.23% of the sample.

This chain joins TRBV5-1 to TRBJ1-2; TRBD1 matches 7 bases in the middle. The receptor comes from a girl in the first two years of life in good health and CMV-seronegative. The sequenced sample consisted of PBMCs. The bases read TGCGCCAGCAGCTTGACCCGACAGGGAAGGAATTATGGCTACACCTTC. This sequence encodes CASSLTRQGRNYGYTF.